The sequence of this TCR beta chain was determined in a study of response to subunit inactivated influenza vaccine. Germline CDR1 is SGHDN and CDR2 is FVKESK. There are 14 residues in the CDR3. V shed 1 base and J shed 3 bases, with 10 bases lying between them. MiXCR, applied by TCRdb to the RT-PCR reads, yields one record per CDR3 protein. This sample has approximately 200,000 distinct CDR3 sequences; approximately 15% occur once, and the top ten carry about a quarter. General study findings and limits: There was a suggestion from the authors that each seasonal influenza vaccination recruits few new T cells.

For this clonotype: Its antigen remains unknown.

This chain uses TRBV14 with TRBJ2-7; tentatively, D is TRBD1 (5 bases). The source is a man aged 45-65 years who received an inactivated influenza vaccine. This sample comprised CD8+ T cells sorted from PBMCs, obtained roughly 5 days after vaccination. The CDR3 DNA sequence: TGTGCCAGCAGCCAAGCGGGCAGGGTCTACGAGCAGTACTTC. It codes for CASSQAGRVYEQYF.